Listed below are T cell receptor beta chains from one sample, sequenced in a study of T cell responses to AZD1222 COVID-19 vaccine. Sequenced by immunoSEQ multiplex PCR; TCRdb stores in-frame clones only, minus some. The sample lists about 150,000 clones; 92% were seen once. The source material was peripheral blood, sampled on day 0 of AZD1222 vaccination. These receptor sequences come from an adult in good health. Each CDR3 is given with its conserved first and last residue. D genes are given only for firm matches. Size is stated for part of the rows, as once, few or many counts, or as a class when the clone is expanded.

size	V	J	D	CDR3	DNA
.	TRBV11-2	TRBJ1-1	.	CASSLGVGNTEAFF	TGTGCCAGCAGCTTGGGGGTAGGGAACACTGAAGCTTTCTTT
.	TRBV5-1	TRBJ1-1	.	CASSLAGGEAFF	TGCGCCAGCAGCTTGGCCGGAGGTGAAGCTTTCTTT
once	TRBV27	TRBJ2-5	TRBD2	CASSPGLAGVSQYF	TGTGCCAGCAGCCCGGGACTAGCGGGAGTGTCCCAGTACTTC
.	TRBV27	TRBJ1-6	.	CASSFSGQDNSPLHF	TGTGCCAGCAGTTTTAGTGGGCAGGATAATTCACCCCTCCACTTT
once	TRBV10-3	TRBJ2-5	.	CAISEGGSGQETQYF	TGTGCCATCAGTGAAGGGGGATCGGGACAAGAGACCCAGTACTTC
.	TRBV6-5	TRBJ1-2	.	CASTRGQNYGYTF	TGTGCCAGCACCCGGGGGCAGAACTATGGCTACACCTTC
.	TRBV6-2/TRBV6-3	TRBJ1-5	.	CASSYLVSGAGNQPQHF	TGTGCCAGCAGTTACCTGGTTTCGGGCGCCGGCAATCAGCCCCAGCATTTT
.	TRBV28	TRBJ1-1	.	CASGGRVQAFF	TGTGCCAGCGGTGGCAGGGTTCAGGCTTTCTTT
.	TRBV29-1	TRBJ2-7	TRBD2	CSVAWRASGSTRSYEQYF	TGCAGCGTTGCGTGGCGGGCTAGCGGCAGTACCCGCTCCTACGAGCAGTACTTC
.	TRBV12-3/TRBV12-4	TRBJ1-5	.	CASSLRGNQPQHF	TGTGCCAGCAGTTTAAGGGGGAATCAGCCCCAGCATTTT
once	TRBV11-1	TRBJ2-1	TRBD1	CASSLGQGKAEQFF	TGTGCCAGCAGCCTGGGACAGGGAAAGGCTGAGCAGTTCTTC
.	TRBV5-4	TRBJ1-5	TRBD1	CASSLGTGNQPQHF	TGTGCCAGCAGCTTGGGGACAGGGAATCAGCCCCAGCATTTT
.	TRBV7-2	TRBJ2-1	.	CASSFRGRQLVNNEQFF	TGTGCCAGCAGCTTTCGGGGGCGACAACTCGTGAACAATGAGCAGTTCTTC
.	TRBV3-1/TRBV3-2	TRBJ1-5	.	CASNQGRGQPQHF	TGTGCCAGCAACCAGGGGCGGGGTCAGCCCCAGCATTTT
.	TRBV2	TRBJ1-3	.	CASTSRSGNTIYF	TGTGCCAGCACATCTAGATCTGGAAACACCATATATTTT
.	TRBV27	TRBJ2-1	TRBD2	CASSLGGRAGDEQFF	TGTGCCAGCAGTTTGGGCGGGAGGGCCGGAGATGAGCAGTTCTTC
.	TRBV11-2	TRBJ1-6	.	CASSFGADNSPLHF	TGTGCCAGCAGCTTCGGTGCGGATAATTCACCCCTCCACTTT
.	TRBV6-5	TRBJ2-7	.	CASSQTGILGYEQYF	TGTGCCAGCAGTCAAACCGGGATACTTGGGTACGAGCAGTACTTC
few	TRBV6-1	TRBJ2-2	TRBD1	CASSERQGSGELFF	TGTGCCAGCAGTGAACGACAGGGTTCCGGGGAGCTGTTTTTT
.	TRBV20-1	TRBJ1-1	.	CSAEPGSWAFF	TGCAGTGCCGAGCCAGGTTCGTGGGCTTTCTTT
.	TRBV19	TRBJ2-3	TRBD2	CASSQTTSGRFADTQYF	TGTGCCAGTAGCCAAACGACTAGCGGGAGGTTTGCAGATACGCAGTATTTT
.	TRBV4-3	TRBJ2-5	TRBD1	CASSQEDRAEETQYF	TGCGCCAGCAGCCAAGAAGACAGGGCTGAAGAGACCCAGTACTTC
.	TRBV5-8	TRBJ2-7	.	CASSLAFRNSHEQYF	TGTGCCAGCAGCTTGGCCTTCCGCAACAGCCACGAGCAGTACTTC
once	TRBV7-8	TRBJ1-5	.	CASSLVRDNQPQHF	TGTGCCAGCAGCTTAGTGCGGGACAATCAGCCCCAGCATTTT
.	TRBV6-5	TRBJ1-5	TRBD1	CASSSSGQFNQPQHF	TGTGCCAGCAGTTCCTCGGGACAGTTCAATCAGCCCCAGCATTTT
.	TRBV19	TRBJ1-1	TRBD1	CASSTPPGQGSPGDEAFF	TGTGCCAGTAGTACCCCCCCCGGACAGGGCTCACCAGGTGATGAAGCTTTCTTT
.	TRBV19	TRBJ2-2	.	CASSLVTAGELFF	TGTGCCAGTAGTTTGGTCACCGCCGGGGAGCTGTTTTTT
once	TRBV5-1	TRBJ2-2	TRBD2	CASSGIAGGLTGELFF	TGCGCCAGCAGCGGAATAGCGGGAGGGTTGACCGGGGAGCTGTTTTTT
.	TRBV7-2	TRBJ2-7	TRBD2	CASSARNRTSGYYEQYF	TGTGCCAGCAGCGCCAGGAACAGGACTAGCGGATATTACGAGCAGTACTTC
.	TRBV27	TRBJ2-7	.	CASTPLRGHEQYF	TGTGCCAGCACCCCTCTTAGGGGTCACGAGCAGTACTTC
.	TRBV2	TRBJ1-5	.	CASRDRGYSNQPQHF	TGTGCCAGCAGGGACAGAGGGTATAGCAATCAGCCCCAGCATTTT
.	TRBV19	TRBJ1-2	.	CASSISGAYGYTF	TGTGCCAGTAGTATTTCAGGGGCCTACGGCTACACCTTC
.	TRBV5-1	TRBJ2-3	TRBD2	CASSYGLAGTDTQYF	TGCGCCAGCAGCTATGGACTAGCGGGAACAGATACGCAGTATTTT
.	TRBV4-3	TRBJ1-2	.	CASSQVEGVVGYTF	TGCGCCAGCAGCCAAGTTGAGGGAGTGGTTGGCTACACCTTC
.	TRBV25-1	TRBJ2-2	.	CASSVGVGELFF	TGTGCCAGCAGTGTTGGGGTCGGGGAGCTGTTTTTT
.	TRBV10-1	TRBJ2-7	.	CASKTGPLYEQYF	TGCGCCAGCAAGACGGGACCTCTCTACGAGCAGTACTTC
.	TRBV10-3	TRBJ2-2	.	CAIGPTGELFF	TGTGCCATCGGCCCCACCGGGGAGCTGTTTTTT
once	TRBV19	TRBJ2-7	TRBD2	CASRPSGRPYEQYF	TGTGCCAGTAGGCCTAGCGGGAGACCCTACGAGCAGTACTTC
.	TRBV30	TRBJ2-7	.	CAWGKLREQYF	TGTGCCTGGGGAAAGCTGCGGGAGCAGTACTTC
.	TRBV4-2	TRBJ2-7	TRBD2	CASSHGTSGSSYEQYF	TGTGCCAGCAGCCATGGGACTAGCGGGAGCTCCTACGAGCAGTACTTC
.	TRBV3-1/TRBV3-2	TRBJ2-7	.	CASSHEYEQYF	TGTGCCAGCAGCCATGAATACGAGCAGTACTTC
.	TRBV11-2	TRBJ2-7	TRBD1	CASSWDRGHEQYF	TGTGCCAGCAGCTGGGACAGGGGGCACGAGCAGTACTTC
once	TRBV7-2	TRBJ2-1	TRBD2	CASSPGLAGHNEQFF	TGTGCCAGCAGCCCCGGACTAGCGGGCCACAATGAGCAGTTCTTC
.	TRBV2	TRBJ2-1	TRBD2	CASSELYSSGTSGYNEQFF	TGTGCCAGCAGTGAACTGTACTCCTCCGGGACTAGCGGCTACAATGAGCAGTTCTTC
.	TRBV6-2/TRBV6-3	TRBJ2-7	.	CASSYSGGPLSGEQYF	TGTGCCAGCAGTTACTCTGGGGGCCCCTTGAGTGGAGAGCAGTACTTC
.	TRBV12-3/TRBV12-4	TRBJ1-2	.	CASSLPAGGGYTF	TGTGCCAGCAGTCTCCCCGCCGGGGGCGGCTACACCTTC
.	TRBV7-6	TRBJ2-3	.	CASSLGPWSTDTQYF	TGTGCCAGCAGCTTAGGTCCCTGGAGCACAGATACGCAGTATTTT
few	TRBV28	TRBJ1-2	TRBD1	CASSPRTGFYGYTF	TGTGCCAGCAGTCCTAGGACAGGTTTCTATGGCTACACCTTC
.	TRBV6-5	TRBJ2-1	TRBD2	CASSYAGGNNEQFF	TGTGCCAGCAGTTACGCGGGAGGGAACAATGAGCAGTTCTTC
.	TRBV6-5	TRBJ2-7	TRBD1	CASRYNWDSWYEQYF	TGTGCCAGCAGGTACAACTGGGACAGTTGGTACGAGCAGTACTTC
.	TRBV24-1	TRBJ2-7	.	CATSDLAEEQYF	TGTGCCACCAGTGATTTAGCGGAGGAGCAGTACTTC
.	TRBV11-3	TRBJ2-1	.	CASSLGLGLSHDEQFF	TGTGCCAGCAGCTTAGGACTGGGACTCTCCCACGATGAGCAGTTCTTC
.	TRBV30	TRBJ2-7	.	CAWSGSDTYYEQYF	TGTGCCTGGAGTGGGAGCGACACCTACTACGAGCAGTACTTC
.	TRBV11-2	TRBJ2-7	.	CASSLTPDYEQYF	TGTGCCAGCAGCCTCACACCCGACTACGAGCAGTACTTC
.	TRBV7-2	TRBJ1-4	.	CASSPRPEVELFF	TGTGCCAGCAGCCCTCGTCCCGAGGTGGAACTGTTTTTT
.	TRBV4-2	TRBJ1-1	.	CASSQVRRNTEAFF	TGTGCCAGCAGCCAAGTCCGACGGAACACTGAAGCTTTCTTT
.	TRBV6-4	TRBJ1-5	.	CASSDSRHLVPQHF	TGTGCCAGCAGTGACTCACGACACCTAGTGCCCCAGCATTTT